The rows below give T cell receptor beta chains drawn from one sample of a study of blood T cells in healthy people across ages. MiXCR, applied by TCRdb to the 5' RACE reads, yields one record per CDR3 protein. The table shows roughly 1,800,000 distinct CDR3 sequences, with just under 50% occurring only once. The sequenced material came from blood. Receptor source: a woman aged 40 to 50 in good health. CDR3s include the opening cysteine and the closing phenylalanine or tryptophan. Each record gives: clone size, V gene, J gene, D gene, CDR3 DNA, CDR3 protein. The D gene is left open where the match is weak. Some rows have no size entry. The others give once, few or many, or a class for an expanded clone.

-	TRBV5-1	TRBJ2-3	-	TGCGCCAGCAGCTTGGGGGCACATCAGACGGGAGATACGCAGTATTTT	CASSLGAHQTGDTQYF
-	TRBV20-1	TRBJ1-2	-	TGCAGTGCTAGAGCCGGGAGGATACATGGCTACACCTTC	CSARAGRIHGYTF
once	TRBV28	TRBJ2-3	TRBD1	TGTGCCAGCAGGCGTGGCGGAGGAGTTGGACAGGGCTTCGATACGCAGTATTTT	CASRRGGGVGQGFDTQYF
few	TRBV6-1	TRBJ2-3	TRBD1	TGTGCCAGCAGTGAGTTCGGACAGGGCAGATCCACAGATACGCAGTATTTT	CASSEFGQGRSTDTQYF
-	TRBV20-1	TRBJ2-7	TRBD1	TGCGGTGCAGATACAGGGGGGTCTATCTACGAGCAGTACTTC	CGADTGGSIYEQYF
few	TRBV20-1	TRBJ2-1	TRBD2	TGCAGTGCTAGAGAGAGCGGGGGGGTCGCTGAGCAGTTCTTC	CSARESGGVAEQFF
-	TRBV7-9	TRBJ1-1	-	TGTGCCAGCCCGGGGCCCATGGGGTTCACTGAAGCTTTCTTT	CASPGPMGFTEAFF
-	TRBV12-3/TRBV12-4	TRBJ2-1	TRBD2	TGTGCCAGCAGGCCACTAGCGGGGGTGTGCAATGAGCAGTTCTTC	CASRPLAGVCNEQFF
-	TRBV6-6	TRBJ1-2	-	TGTGCCAGCATGGGGAACTATGGCTACACCTTC	CASMGNYGYTF
few	TRBV29-1	TRBJ1-4	-	TGCAGCGTTCAAAGTGGGTTGGGTGAAAAACTGTTTTTT	CSVQSGLGEKLFF
-	TRBV6-6	TRBJ2-4	-	TGTGCCAGCAGTTACGGTTCAGACCTTATAGCCAAAAACATTCAGTACTTC	CASSYGSDLIAKNIQYF
once	TRBV7-9	TRBJ2-3	-	TGTGCCAGCAGCCGCACATCAACCCCAGATACGCAGTATTTT	CASSRTSTPDTQYF
-	TRBV29-1	TRBJ2-1	-	TGCAGCGGGGGTCCCGACGATGAGCAGTTCTTC	CSGGPDDEQFF
-	TRBV5-1	TRBJ1-2	-	TGCGCCAGCAGCTTGGGACTAAAGACCCTTGGAGGCCTTATTAATGGCTACACCTTC	CASSLGLKTLGGLINGYTF
once	TRBV5-4	TRBJ2-7	TRBD2	TGTGCCAGCGCCGGGACTAGCGGGGATTCCGAGCAGTACTTC	CASAGTSGDSEQYF
few	TRBV28	TRBJ2-5	-	TGTGCCAGCAGTTTCGGTGCTTCGGGACGCTCCCAGTACTTC	CASSFGASGRSQYF
few	TRBV7-9	TRBJ2-1	TRBD1	TGTGCCAGCAGCTTAGGGACAGGGAGGACGAATGAGCAGTTCTTC	CASSLGTGRTNEQFF
-	TRBV28	TRBJ1-2	-	TGTGCCAGCAGTCCCGAGGACAAAGGTGGCTATGGCTACACCTTC	CASSPEDKGGYGYTF
-	TRBV5-1	TRBJ1-1	TRBD1	TGCGCCAGCAGCTTGGCGACAGGGGGAGTAACTGAAGCTTTCTTT	CASSLATGGVTEAFF
once	TRBV21-1	TRBJ2-7	-	TGTGCCAGCAGCAAAGCTTCGGGGCAGGGTGAAACCTACGAGCAGTACTTC	CASSKASGQGETYEQYF
once	TRBV12-3/TRBV12-4	TRBJ2-1	-	TGTGCCAGCAGTTTACATCCCGAAAGCTCCTACAATGAGCAGTTCTTC	CASSLHPESSYNEQFF
-	TRBV20-1	TRBJ2-3	-	TGCAGTGCTAGACCCATCGGAGCCACAGATACGCAGTATTTT	CSARPIGATDTQYF
few	TRBV7-2	TRBJ2-3	TRBD1	TGTGCCAGCAGCTTACGCCAAAACAGGGGGTACACAGATACGCAGTATTTT	CASSLRQNRGYTDTQYF
-	TRBV7-3	TRBJ2-7	-	TGTGCCAGCAGCCTTGAGGGGGGATTCTACAATGAGCAGTACTTC	CASSLEGGFYNEQYF
few	TRBV27	TRBJ2-6	-	TGTGCCAGCGGACTTGGGGGCTTTTCATCTGGGGCCAACGTCCTGACTTTC	CASGLGGFSSGANVLTF
few	TRBV15	TRBJ2-1	-	TGTGCCACCAGCAGAGACCGGGGGGAGCAGTTCTTC	CATSRDRGEQFF
-	TRBV9	TRBJ2-7	-	TGTGCCAGCAGCGTAATTAGCAACTCCTACGAGCAGTACTTC	CASSVISNSYEQYF
few	TRBV6-2/TRBV6-3	TRBJ1-2	-	TGTGCCAGCTTCCCTACCGGGTTTTTGAACTATGGCTACACCTTC	CASFPTGFLNYGYTF
few	TRBV20-1	TRBJ1-6	TRBD1	TGCAGTGCTAGCCCCGCCGACAGGGCTGGGTCACCCCTCCACTTT	CSASPADRAGSPLHF
-	TRBV12-3/TRBV12-4	TRBJ2-5	TRBD1	TGTGCCAGCAGGAACAGGGGTAGGGAAGAGACCCAGTACTTC	CASRNRGREETQYF
-	TRBV9	TRBJ2-1	TRBD1	TGTGCCAGCAGCCAAGGAACAGGGGATTACAATGAGCAGTTCTTC	CASSQGTGDYNEQFF
-	TRBV7-9	TRBJ2-7	-	TGTGCCAGCAGCTTAACCGCAGGGCCCCACGAGCAGTACTTC	CASSLTAGPHEQYF
-	TRBV28	TRBJ2-5	TRBD1	TGTGCCAGCAGTTTCTGGGGACAGGGGGAAGAGACCCAGTACTTC	CASSFWGQGEETQYF
few	TRBV27	TRBJ2-4	-	TGTGCCAGCAGGGAAGATCTAGCCAAAAACATTCAGTACTTC	CASREDLAKNIQYF
few	TRBV20-1	TRBJ1-2	TRBD1	TGCAGTGCTAGGCCCGGGACAGTTTATGGCTACACCTTC	CSARPGTVYGYTF
few	TRBV12-3/TRBV12-4	TRBJ2-5	-	TGTGCCAGCACCGGGGGGCTGTTTCGGGAGACCCAGTACTTC	CASTGGLFRETQYF
-	TRBV6-6	TRBJ2-3	-	TGTGCCAGCTTCCGTATAGGCTCCCACTCGGATACGCAGTATTTT	CASFRIGSHSDTQYF
-	TRBV7-8	TRBJ2-1	-	TGTGCCAGCACCCTGGACGGGAATGAGCAGTTCTTC	CASTLDGNEQFF
-	TRBV4-2	TRBJ2-4	TRBD1	TGTGCCAGCAGCCAGGATCCCGGGACAGGGGAAAACATTCAGTACTTC	CASSQDPGTGENIQYF
-	TRBV5-1	TRBJ2-5	TRBD1	TGCGCCAGCAGCTCGAGGACAGGGTCGGGACAAGAGACCCAGTACTTC	CASSSRTGSGQETQYF
few	TRBV7-2	TRBJ2-1	TRBD2	TGTGCCACCGGGATACTAGCGGGGAGCTCCTACAATGAGCAGTTCTTC	CATGILAGSSYNEQFF
-	TRBV27	TRBJ2-1	TRBD1	TGTGCCAGCAGAATCCGAGGACAGGGGCTCTACAATGAGCAGTTCTTC	CASRIRGQGLYNEQFF
few	TRBV29-1	TRBJ2-1	TRBD1	TGCAGCGTTCCGGGACAGGTGAGCTCCTACAATGAGCAGTTCTTC	CSVPGQVSSYNEQFF
-	TRBV28	TRBJ2-3	-	TGTGCCAGCAGTCCCTGGAGGGTGGGCGCAGATACGCAGTATTTT	CASSPWRVGADTQYF
once	TRBV28	TRBJ2-5	-	TGTGCCAGCAGAACCCGCGGGGTGGGAGCGACCCAGTACTTC	CASRTRGVGATQYF
once	TRBV24-1	TRBJ2-3	-	TGTGCCACCAGTGCCCTGGACGGGGTTGGGGGAGTTTATACGCAGTATTTT	CATSALDGVGGVYTQYF
-	TRBV25-1	TRBJ2-1	-	TGTGCCAGCAGTGAGGCTGGCGAGACCCAGTTCTTC	CASSEAGETQFF
few	TRBV13	TRBJ2-1	TRBD1	TGTGCCAGCAGCTCGCGGGACAGGGGTTTTATCTATGAGCAGTTCTTC	CASSSRDRGFIYEQFF
-	TRBV19	TRBJ2-3	-	TGTGCCAGTAGTCTACTGGACAGTTTAAACAGAGATACGCAGTATTTT	CASSLLDSLNRDTQYF
-	TRBV3-1	TRBJ2-1	-	TGTGCCAGCAGCCAAGGGAGTAGCAATTACAATGAGCAGTTCTTC	CASSQGSSNYNEQFF
few	TRBV29-1	TRBJ2-5	-	TGCAGCGTTGACGAGGGAAGGGCGCAGTACTTC	CSVDEGRAQYF
-	TRBV7-9	TRBJ2-3	TRBD2	TGTGCCAGCAGCCCAAGGACTAGCGGGTACGGAACAGATACGCAGTATTTT	CASSPRTSGYGTDTQYF
-	TRBV20-1	TRBJ2-3	-	TGCAGTGCTACCCTAACACAGAGTACTAGCACAGATACGCAGTATTTT	CSATLTQSTSTDTQYF
-	TRBV11-2	TRBJ2-5	-	TGTGCCAGCAGTACACCCTTTGGAGGGGATTGGGAGACCCAGTACTTC	CASSTPFGGDWETQYF